The rows below give T cell receptor beta chains drawn from one sample of a study of cytomegalovirus exposure and HLA in healthy donors. Sequencing used immunoSEQ multiplex PCR; TCRdb keeps in-frame clones, though not all of them. This table holds approximately 90,000 clones, 60% to 85% found once. The specimen was PBMCs. These TCRs come from a boy younger than 18 in good health and CMV-seronegative. The CDR3 runs from the conserved cysteine through the conserved F or W. A D gene is named only where the DNA matches it firmly. Clone size is not always given. Where it is, it says once, few, many or a class for expanded clones.

d_gene	v_gene	j_gene	abundance	CDR3nt	CDR3aa
NA	TRBV28	TRBJ2-4	NA	TGTGCCAGCCACACCCCACAGGGTTTCATTCAGTACTTC	CASHTPQGFIQYF
NA	TRBV6-5	TRBJ2-5	NA	TGTGCCAGCAGTTACGGCGGGGTATATAAGACCCAGTACTTC	CASSYGGVYKTQYF
NA	TRBV30	TRBJ1-1	once	TGTGCCTGGAGTGTACTGTCGTCGGGGAGGAACACTGAAGCTTTCTTT	CAWSVLSSGRNTEAFF
TRBD1	TRBV2	TRBJ1-1	few	TGTGCCAGCAGCCCCGGGACAGGGATGGGGGACACTGAAGCTTTCTTT	CASSPGTGMGDTEAFF
TRBD2	TRBV9	TRBJ2-3	few	TGTGCCAGCAGCGTACGTCCGAGTGGCCTAGCGGGTAACACAGATACGCAGTATTTT	CASSVRPSGLAGNTDTQYF
TRBD1	TRBV5-1	TRBJ1-1	NA	TGCGCCAGCAGCGATAAGACAGGGGCAAACACTGAAGCTTTCTTT	CASSDKTGANTEAFF
NA	TRBV19	TRBJ1-3	NA	TGTGCCAGTAGTGGACAGTCCTCTGGAAACACCATATATTTT	CASSGQSSGNTIYF
TRBD1	TRBV16	TRBJ1-2	NA	TGTGCCAGCAGCCAATCGCGGGACAGCATTTATGGCTACACCTTC	CASSQSRDSIYGYTF
NA	TRBV7-9	TRBJ2-2	few	TGTGCCAGCAGCTTCACTGCGAACACCGGGGAGCTGTTTTTT	CASSFTANTGELFF
NA	TRBV19	TRBJ2-1	NA	TGTGCCAGTAGTAGCGCTATCTACAATGAGCAGTTCTTC	CASSSAIYNEQFF
NA	TRBV28	TRBJ2-1	NA	TGTGCCAGCATCGGCGGGGCAGACAATGAGCAGTTCTTC	CASIGGADNEQFF
TRBD1	TRBV5-6	TRBJ2-7	NA	TGTGCCAGCAGCCCCACCGCCGGGACAGGGGCCTACGAGCAGTACTTC	CASSPTAGTGAYEQYF
TRBD1	TRBV7-9	TRBJ1-1	NA	TGTGCCAGCAGCTTGACAGGGACCACTGAAGCTTTCTTT	CASSLTGTTEAFF
TRBD1	TRBV5-4	TRBJ1-2	NA	TGTGCCAGCAGCTCGTGGGGGACAGGGACAAACTATGGCTACACCTTC	CASSSWGTGTNYGYTF
NA	TRBV6-5	TRBJ2-1	few	TGTGCCAGCAGCCCACAGAGCTCCTACAATGAGCAGTTCTTC	CASSPQSSYNEQFF
TRBD1	TRBV30	TRBJ1-5	NA	TGTGCCTGGAGGGGACAGGGGGGAAATCAGCCCCAGCATTTT	CAWRGQGGNQPQHF
TRBD1	TRBV28	TRBJ2-3	NA	TGTGCCAGCAGGATAGGGACAGGGAATGTTGATACGCAGTATTTT	CASRIGTGNVDTQYF
NA	TRBV27	TRBJ1-4	few	TGTGCCAGCAGTTACGGGATTAATGAAAAACTGTTTTTT	CASSYGINEKLFF
NA	TRBV4-3	TRBJ1-1	NA	TGCGCCAGCAGCCAAGATGGGGGCTCGGGCACTGAAGCTTTCTTT	CASSQDGGSGTEAFF
TRBD1	TRBV19	TRBJ2-7	NA	TGTGCCAGTAGTATAGCCGTGACAGGGCCCTACGAGCAGTACTTC	CASSIAVTGPYEQYF
NA	TRBV29-1	TRBJ2-2	NA	TGCAGCGTTGAAGATTCCCTATCTCCCGGGGAGCTGTTTTTT	CSVEDSLSPGELFF
NA	TRBV30	TRBJ1-6	few	TGTGCCTGGAGCGGGGGGCGGGGGAATTCACCCCTCCACTTT	CAWSGGRGNSPLHF